Listed below are T cell receptor beta chains from one sample, sequenced in a study of shared clonotypes between healthy human individuals. Using immunoSEQ multiplex PCR, the repertoire was profiled, and TCRdb retains in-frame clones only, with some absent. The sample comprises under 1 million clones, 90% to 97% of which are singletons, and less than 0.3% rests with the top ten. Sequencing used naive CD8+ T cells sorted from blood. The receptor source for this set is a man aged 30-40 years in good health. The CDR3 runs from the conserved cysteine through the conserved F or W.

>TRBV11-2|TRBJ1-5
CASSAGFNQPQHF
>TRBV29-1|TRBJ2-7
CSVETGTYEQYF
>TRBV29-1|TRBJ2-1
CSVEDQLSSYNEQFF
>TRBV28|TRBJ1-5
CASSLDIYSNQPQHF
>TRBV27|TRBJ2-7
CASSFSGLAGGRHEQYF
>TRBV27|TRBJ2-7
CASSLAAGASHNEQYF
>TRBV9|TRBJ2-7
CASSAGTGDEQYF
>TRBV15|TRBJ1-2
CATSVGENYGYTF
>TRBV11-2|TRBJ2-1
CASSFFGLGYNEQFF
>TRBV7-3|TRBJ2-2
CASSSLGDTGELFF
>TRBV5-6|TRBJ2-7
CASSLPVDGYYEQYF
>TRBV21-1|TRBJ2-7
CASSKGYCLAAYEQYF
>TRBV7-2|TRBJ1-1
CASSFLLMNTEAFF
>TRBV19|TRBJ1-5
CASSPLGGQPQHF
>TRBV10-3|TRBJ2-7
CAISESIGSASYEQYF
>TRBV29-1|TRBJ2-5
CSVERGLLETQYF
>TRBV27|TRBJ2-2
CASSLWRTGDLPGELFF
>TRBV11-2|TRBJ2-7
CASSSSLGSEEQYF
>TRBV29-1|TRBJ2-7
CSVTGQGGYEQYF
>TRBV5-4|TRBJ2-1
CASSLRQAELNEQFF
>TRBV11-3|TRBJ1-2
CASSSRPLVGYGYTF
>TRBV5-1|TRBJ1-2
CASSLVQGVDYGYTF
>TRBV9|TRBJ2-1
CASSVGGGHGNEQFF
>TRBV19|TRBJ2-5
CASSIGVGGTHQETQYF
>TRBV7-8|TRBJ1-4
CASSRRVNEKLFF
>TRBV7-9|TRBJ2-2
CASIRAGDYTGELFF
>TRBV29-1|TRBJ2-7
CSVEDERGSSYEQYF
>TRBV14|TRBJ2-1
CASSQVGGTYNEQFF
>TRBV29-1|TRBJ2-7
CSVESGQEGKKYEQYF
>TRBV16|TRBJ2-7
CASSQWGEQYF
>TRBV27|TRBJ2-7
CAIGLARDREQYF
>TRBV7-2|TRBJ2-7
CASELLGASASYEQYF
>TRBV7-2|TRBJ2-7
CASSLVQGLYEQYF
>TRBV5-1|TRBJ2-1
CASSLRQGEYNEQFF
>TRBV6-6|TRBJ2-7
CASSSSQGPEQYF
>TRBV14|TRBJ1-4
CASSPSLGIATNEKLFF
>TRBV12-5|TRBJ1-3
CASSEGGNTIYF
>TRBV27|TRBJ2-1
CASSLGGKGGEQFF
>TRBV13|TRBJ2-2
CASSSSGSGTGELFF
>TRBV27|TRBJ1-1
CASSKKTLWTLGDTEAFF
>TRBV29-1|TRBJ1-1
CSVVSGDTEAFF
>TRBV6-5|TRBJ1-2
CASRPAQSDYGYTF
>TRBV15|TRBJ2-6
CATSRDRGSRGVLTF
>TRBV11-2|TRBJ2-7
CASSFLRRQGPYEQYF
>TRBV7-9|TRBJ2-1
CASSSVLAAVSEQFF
>TRBV9|TRBJ2-2
CASSPSGTNTGELFF
>TRBV9|TRBJ2-1
CASSVATGEQFF
>TRBV19|TRBJ2-5
CASSTIRDREKETQYF
>TRBV7-6|TRBJ2-3
CASSRRTATDTQYF
>TRBV27|TRBJ1-5
CASSRQGLHQPQHF
>TRBV11-2|TRBJ2-7
CASSLEDSVRYEQYF
>TRBV12-5|TRBJ2-7
CASANTGGRKAEQYF
>TRBV29-1|TRBJ1-2
CSVEPVGEFGYTF
>TRBV29-1|TRBJ2-7
CSVEDAGTETYEQYF
>TRBV2|TRBJ2-3
CASSAWGGDTQYF
>TRBV21-1|TRBJ2-7
CASSKEGAEQYF
>TRBV7-9|TRBJ2-7
CASSLVRGPSYEQYF
>TRBV7-8|TRBJ2-1
CASSLGLAGGNEQFF
>TRBV2|TRBJ2-7
CASRGAEQYF